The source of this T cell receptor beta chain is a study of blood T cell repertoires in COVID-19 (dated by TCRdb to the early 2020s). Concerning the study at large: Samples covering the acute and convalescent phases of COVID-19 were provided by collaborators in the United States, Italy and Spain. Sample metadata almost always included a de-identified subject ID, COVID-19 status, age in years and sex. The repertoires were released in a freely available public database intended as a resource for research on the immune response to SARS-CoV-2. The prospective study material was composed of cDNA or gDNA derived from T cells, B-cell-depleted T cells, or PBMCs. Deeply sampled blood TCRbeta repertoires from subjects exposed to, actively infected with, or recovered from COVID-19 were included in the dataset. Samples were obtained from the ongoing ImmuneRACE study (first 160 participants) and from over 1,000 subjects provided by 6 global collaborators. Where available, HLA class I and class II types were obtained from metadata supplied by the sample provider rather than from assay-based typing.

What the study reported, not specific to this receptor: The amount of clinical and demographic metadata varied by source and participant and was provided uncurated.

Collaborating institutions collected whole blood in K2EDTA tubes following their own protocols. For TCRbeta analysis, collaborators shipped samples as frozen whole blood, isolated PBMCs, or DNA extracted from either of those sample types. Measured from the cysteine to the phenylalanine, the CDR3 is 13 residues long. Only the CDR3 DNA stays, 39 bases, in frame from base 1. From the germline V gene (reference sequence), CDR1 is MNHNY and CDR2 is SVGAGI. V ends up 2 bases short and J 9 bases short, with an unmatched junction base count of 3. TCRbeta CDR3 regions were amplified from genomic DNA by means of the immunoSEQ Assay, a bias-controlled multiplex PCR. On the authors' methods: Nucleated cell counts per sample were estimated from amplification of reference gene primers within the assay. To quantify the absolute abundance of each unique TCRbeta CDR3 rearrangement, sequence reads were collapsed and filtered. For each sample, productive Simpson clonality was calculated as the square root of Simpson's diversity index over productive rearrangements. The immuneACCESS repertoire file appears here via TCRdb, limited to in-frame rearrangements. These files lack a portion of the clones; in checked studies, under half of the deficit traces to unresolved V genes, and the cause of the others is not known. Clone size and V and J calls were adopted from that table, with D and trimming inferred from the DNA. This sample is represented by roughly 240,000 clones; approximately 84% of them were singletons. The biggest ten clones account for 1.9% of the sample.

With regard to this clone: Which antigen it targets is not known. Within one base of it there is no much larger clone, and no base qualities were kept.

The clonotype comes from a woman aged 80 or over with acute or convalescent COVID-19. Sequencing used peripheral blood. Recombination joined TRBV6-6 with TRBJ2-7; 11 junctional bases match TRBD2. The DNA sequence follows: TGTGCCAGCAGTTACGGGCTAGCGGGGGGGCAGTACTTC. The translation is CASSYGLAGGQYF.